This entry lists 11 T cell receptor beta chains sequenced from one sample in a study of graft-versus-host responses after intestinal transplantation. These receptors lack a known antigen. The method was immunoSEQ multiplex PCR; TCRdb's version includes in-frame clones alone and lacks a portion of them. The table includes about 88,000 clones, approximately 90% detected once. The sequencing here drew on unstimulated CD4+ T cells sorted from spleen or lymph node cells, taken before transplant. These receptors originate from a human donor who was the organ donor for an intestinal transplant.

This rearrangement joins TRBV20-1 to TRBJ1-2; D call uncertain. V was clipped by 3 bases and J by 6 bases, with 5 bases between them. Germline V lookup: CDR1 DFQATT, CDR2 SNEGSKA (reference sequence). The CDR3 length is 10 residues. The CDR3 protein is CSASQNGYTF. In nucleotides, the CDR3 is TGCAGTGCTAGTCAGAATGGCTACACCTTC.

CDR3 DNA: TGCGCCAGCAGTGGGACCGGACTAGCGGGGGGGGCAACAGGGGCCAACGTCCTGACTTTC. Translating gives CASSGTGLAGGATGANVLTF. The chain has TRBV10-2 and TRBJ2-6; 15 bases align to TRBD2. Trimming cost V 4 bases and J 4 bases; bases outside gene matches: 11. The CDR3 covers 20 residues. Germline V gene lookup returns CDR1 WSHSY and CDR2 SAAADI.

The rearrangement links TRBV5-1 to TRBJ2-3, with 11 nucleotides matching TRBD2. Germline lookup yields CDR1 SGHRS and CDR2 YFSETQ. Trimming at V came to 1 base and at J to 5 bases, leaving 9 bases not matched to a gene. The CDR3 extends over 17 amino acids. The CDR3 reads CASSLIPGTSGIDTQYF. DNA of the CDR3: TGCGCCAGCAGCTTGATCCCCGGGACTAGCGGAATAGATACGCAGTATTTT.

This clone was observed once. This rearrangement joins TRBV18 to TRBJ2-1, with TRBD2 matching 9 bases. Germline V gives CDR1 KGHSH, CDR2 LQKENI. V was pared by 1 base and J by 7 bases, with 5 bases of the junction left unmatched. The CDR3 is 15 amino acids. CDR3 loop: CASSPLAGDTNEQFF. The CDR3 DNA follows: TGTGCCAGCTCACCACTAGCGGGAGACACGAATGAGCAGTTCTTC.

DNA of the CDR3: TGTGCCATCAGGAACGGGGTCCAAGAGACCCAGTACTTC. Its protein is CAIRNGVQETQYF. V is TRBV10-3 and J is TRBJ2-5; a possible D gene is TRBD2 (5 bases). Trimming pared 6 bases from V and 1 base from J, leaving 9 bases between. The CDR3 length is 13 residues. The germline V gene encodes CDR1 ENHRY and CDR2 SYGVKD.

The chain recombines TRBV28 with TRBJ1-5, with TRBD1 as a possible D gene (5 bases). The germline V gene encodes CDR1 MDHEN and CDR2 SYDVKM. The CDR3 has 14 residues. The germline V and J ends were trimmed by 6 bases and 4 bases, with 13 bases remaining between them. CDR3 bases: TGTGCCAGCAGGAACGGGGGTCCTAATCAGCCCCAGCATTTT. This sequence encodes CASRNGGPNQPQHF. The whole variable domain, remainder taken from reference TRBV28 and TRBJ1-5, is DVKVTQSSRYLVKRTGEKVFLECVQDMDHENMFWYRQDPGLGLRLIYFSYDVKMKEKGDIPEGYSVSREKKERFSLILESASTNQTSMYLCASRNGGPNQPQHFGDGTRLSIL.

The chain links TRBV27 to TRBJ2-3; TRBD2 aligns across 11 bases. V lost 6 bases, J lost 6 bases, and 5 bases stayed unmatched. The CDR3 totals 14 residues. CDR1 is MNHEY and CDR2 is SMNVEV in the germline V gene (reference sequence). The CDR3, as DNA: TGTGCCAGCAGACTAGCGGGAGTTCCGGATACGCAGTATTTT. Protein sequence: CASRLAGVPDTQYF.

J is TRBJ2-1 and V is TRBV6-6; 8 bases line up with TRBD2. V gave up 4 bases and J gave up 0 bases; unmatched junction bases: 2. From germline, CDR1 is MNHNY and CDR2 SVGAGI (reference sequence). The CDR3 runs 15 residues. CDR3 loop: CASSLAGTSYNEQFF. The CDR3 coding sequence is TGTGCCAGCAGTTTAGCGGGAACCTCCTACAATGAGCAGTTCTTC.

The chain carries TRBV5-1 and TRBJ1-3; the D is unclear. Germline assignment: CDR1 SGHRS and CDR2 YFSETQ. Deletions cut 0 bases from V and 4 bases from J, with 8 bases between. The length of the CDR3 is 14 residues. In DNA, the CDR3 is TGCGCCAGCAGCTTGGAGACTACAGGAAACACCATATATTTT. Its protein is CASSLETTGNTIYF. Full variable domain (remainder filled in from reference TRBV5-1 and TRBJ1-3): KAGVTQTPRYLIKTRGQQVTLSCSPISGHRSVSWYQQTPGQGLQFLFEYFSETQRNKGNFPGRFSGRQFSNSRSEMNVSTLELGDSALYLCASSLETTGNTIYFGEGSWLTVV.

This clone was counted once. The chain couples TRBV19 to TRBJ2-3; D possibly corresponds to TRBD1 (6 bases). V lost 8 bases to trimming and J lost 4 bases, with 19 bases between them. Germline assignment: CDR1 LNHDA and CDR2 SQIVND (reference sequence). This CDR3 is built from 15 residues. CDR3 residues: CASSETGSRPDTQYF. The CDR3 DNA reads TGTGCCAGTTCGGAGACAGGTAGTAGGCCAGATACGCAGTATTTT.

The gene calls are TRBV5-1 and TRBJ2-5; 8 bases fit TRBD1. Germline assignment: CDR1 SGHRS and CDR2 YFSETQ. This CDR3 region has 13 residues. Trimming cost V 3 bases and J 4 bases; bases outside gene matches: 2. This CDR3 is CASSSGGLETQYF. In DNA, the CDR3 is TGCGCCAGCAGCTCAGGGGGCCTAGAGACCCAGTACTTC.